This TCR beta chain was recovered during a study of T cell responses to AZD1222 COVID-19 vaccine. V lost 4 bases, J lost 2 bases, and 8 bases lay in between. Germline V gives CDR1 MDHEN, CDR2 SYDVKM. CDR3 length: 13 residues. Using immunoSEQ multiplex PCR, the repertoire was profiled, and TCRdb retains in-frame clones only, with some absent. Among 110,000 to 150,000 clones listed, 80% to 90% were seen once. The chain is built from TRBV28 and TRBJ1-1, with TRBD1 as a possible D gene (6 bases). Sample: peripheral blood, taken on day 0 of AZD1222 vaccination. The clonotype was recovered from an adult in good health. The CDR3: CASSSTGNTEAFF. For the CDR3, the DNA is TGTGCCAGCAGTTCGACAGGAAACACTGAAGCTTTCTTT.